The rows below give T cell receptor beta chains drawn from one sample of a study of T cell responses to AZD1222 COVID-19 vaccine. Sequencing used immunoSEQ multiplex PCR; TCRdb keeps in-frame clones, though not all of them. The profile shows 250,000 or so clones, 93% of them singletons. The material was peripheral blood, obtained on day 0 of AZD1222 vaccination. These receptors were obtained from an adult in good health. CDR3s include the opening cysteine and the closing phenylalanine or tryptophan. D genes are given only for firm matches. Clone size is stated in some rows and not others, as once, few, many or a class when expanded.

CDR3 length,D gene,J gene,V gene,clone size,CDR3 protein,CDR3 DNA
17,.,TRBJ1-2,TRBV11-2,.,CASSLAPDRAGRYGYTF,TGTGCCAGCAGCTTAGCCCCCGACCGCGCGGGGCGCTATGGCTACACCTTC
15,TRBD1,TRBJ1-1,TRBV12-5,.,CASGFSQGRNTEAFF,TGTGCTAGTGGTTTCTCACAGGGGAGGAACACTGAAGCTTTCTTT
17,TRBD2,TRBJ2-1,TRBV6-1,.,CASSEALVGGAPNEQFF,TGTGCCAGCAGTGAAGCTTTGGTCGGGGGGGCACCCAATGAGCAGTTCTTC
12,.,TRBJ2-7,TRBV7-9,.,CASSAGSYEQYF,TGTGCCAGCAGCGCGGGTTCCTACGAGCAGTACTTC
14,TRBD1,TRBJ1-1,TRBV28,.,CASSATGLANQAFF,TGTGCCAGCAGTGCGACAGGGTTGGCAAACCAAGCTTTCTTT
13,.,TRBJ1-1,TRBV29-1,.,CSVEAERGTEAFF,TGCAGCGTTGAAGCCGAGAGGGGCACTGAAGCTTTCTTT
14,.,TRBJ2-7,TRBV4-3,.,CASSPGGSSYEQYF,TGCGCCAGCAGCCCCGGAGGGAGCTCCTACGAGCAGTACTTC
16,.,TRBJ2-5,TRBV27,.,CASSLRGHRLGETQYF,TGTGCCAGCAGTTTAAGGGGACATAGGCTCGGGGAGACCCAGTACTTC
13,.,TRBJ2-5,TRBV30,.,CAWSVRGRETQYF,TGTGCCTGGAGTGTACGAGGGAGAGAGACCCAGTACTTC
11,TRBD1,TRBJ2-7,TRBV6-5,.,CPRQGSCGQYF,TGTCCCCGACAGGGCAGCTGTGGGCAGTACTTC
14,TRBD1,TRBJ1-1,TRBV10-3,.,CAIRPDRTNTEAFF,TGTGCCATCAGACCGGACAGGACGAACACTGAAGCTTTCTTT
14,.,TRBJ1-5,TRBV18,.,CASSPRRNNQPQHF,TGTGCCAGCTCACCACGGCGGAACAATCAGCCCCAGCATTTT
13,TRBD1,TRBJ2-7,TRBV6-4,.,CASSRDRGTEQYF,TGTGCCAGCAGCCGGGACAGGGGTACCGAGCAGTACTTC
15,.,TRBJ1-3,TRBV28,.,CASSLTVTSGNTIYF,TGTGCCAGCAGTTTAACGGTTACCTCTGGAAACACCATATATTTT
14,.,TRBJ2-1,TRBV5-1,.,CASSLDPGRNEQFF,TGCGCCAGCAGCTTGGACCCAGGACGCAATGAGCAGTTCTTC
15,TRBD1,TRBJ1-5,TRBV28,.,CASSSSGTGRQPQHF,TGTGCCAGCAGTTCCTCTGGGACAGGGCGTCAGCCCCAGCATTTT
15,.,TRBJ1-1,TRBV18,.,CASSMGGTQNTEAFF,TGTGCCAGCTCAATGGGGGGAACCCAGAACACTGAAGCTTTCTTT
16,TRBD1,TRBJ1-5,TRBV7-8,.,CASSLGTGPSNQPQHF,TGTGCCAGCAGCTTAGGGACAGGCCCCTCTAATCAGCCCCAGCATTTT
15,TRBD2,TRBJ2-1,TRBV2,.,CASSLLAGGLGEQFF,TGTGCCAGCAGTTTACTAGCGGGAGGCCTCGGGGAGCAGTTCTTC
13,.,TRBJ1-1,TRBV19,.,CASSIRSGGKAFF,TGTGCCAGTAGTATTCGGTCTGGGGGTAAAGCTTTCTTT
17,.,TRBJ1-1,TRBV20-1,.,CSASVYSVRVGNTEAFF,TGCAGTGCTAGTGTCTATAGTGTCCGGGTAGGGAACACTGAAGCTTTCTTT
13,.,TRBJ1-2,TRBV9,once,CASSAVGDYGYTF,TGTGCCAGCAGCGCGGTAGGGGATTATGGCTACACCTTC
14,.,TRBJ1-4,TRBV4-1,.,CASSPRGGIEKLFF,TGCGCCAGCAGCCCCCGGGGAGGGATTGAAAAACTGTTTTTT
15,TRBD1,TRBJ2-3,TRBV5-5,.,CASSPLGGASDTQYF,TGTGCCAGCAGCCCCCTAGGGGGCGCTTCAGATACGCAGTATTTT
18,.,TRBJ2-6,TRBV5-5,.,CASSLVAGASSGANVLTF,TGTGCCAGCAGCTTGGTGGCAGGGGCCAGCTCTGGGGCCAACGTCCTGACTTTC
15,TRBD2,TRBJ2-2,TRBV10-3,.,CAIKPGLENTGELFF,TGTGCCATCAAACCGGGACTAGAGAACACCGGGGAGCTGTTTTTT
14,.,TRBJ2-2,TRBV24-1,.,CATSEPRGAGELFF,TGTGCCACCAGTGAACCGAGGGGCGCCGGGGAGCTGTTTTTT
14,.,TRBJ2-5,TRBV19,.,CASSIGSGLETQYF,TGTGCCAGTAGTATAGGCTCGGGGTTGGAGACCCAGTACTTC
15,.,TRBJ2-3,TRBV19,.,CASSIGNSGGDTQYF,TGTGCCAGTAGTATAGGTAACAGTGGAGGGGATACGCAGTATTTT
13,.,TRBJ2-5,TRBV5-1,.,CASFPSSRETQYF,TGCGCCAGCTTCCCCAGTTCCCGGGAGACCCAGTACTTC
15,TRBD1,TRBJ1-4,TRBV10-3,.,CAISAGPGQAEKLFF,TGTGCCATCAGTGCTGGTCCAGGACAGGCTGAAAAACTGTTTTTT
16,TRBD2,TRBJ2-1,TRBV15,.,CATSRDSGPIYNEQFF,TGTGCCACCAGCAGAGATAGCGGGCCGATCTACAATGAGCAGTTCTTC
14,.,TRBJ1-4,TRBV28,.,CASRPPRTNEKLFF,TGTGCCAGCAGACCACCGAGAACTAATGAAAAACTGTTTTTT
12,.,TRBJ2-1,TRBV6-2/TRBV6-3,once,CASSYSKREQFF,TGTGCCAGCAGTTACTCGAAGCGTGAGCAGTTCTTC
15,.,TRBJ2-6,TRBV5-4,.,CASSLTSSGANVLTF,TGTGCCAGCAGCTTGACTAGCTCTGGGGCCAACGTCCTGACTTTC
14,.,TRBJ2-1,TRBV5-1,.,CASGLEDSYNEQFF,TGCGCCAGCGGCCTGGAGGACTCCTACAATGAGCAGTTCTTC
15,.,TRBJ2-1,TRBV10-3,.,CAISESEGGYNEQFF,TGTGCCATCAGTGAGTCGGAGGGAGGCTACAATGAGCAGTTCTTC
19,TRBD1,TRBJ1-5,TRBV2,.,CARRLHRGRVGYSNQPQHF,TGTGCCAGGAGATTACACAGGGGACGGGTTGGGTATAGCAATCAGCCCCAGCATTTT
15,TRBD2,TRBJ2-3,TRBV9,once,CASSGSGSGRDTQYF,TGTGCCAGCAGTGGTAGCGGGTCCGGTAGAGATACGCAGTATTTT
14,.,TRBJ1-4,TRBV7-8,.,CASSFVGGDEKLFF,TGTGCCAGCAGCTTTGTCGGAGGGGATGAAAAACTGTTTTTT
13,.,TRBJ2-2,TRBV12-3/TRBV12-4,.,CASSLLATGELFF,TGTGCCAGCAGTTTATTGGCCACCGGGGAGCTGTTTTTT
15,TRBD2,TRBJ2-1,TRBV20-1,.,CSASIGGRGDNEQFF,TGCAGTGCTAGTATCGGCGGGAGAGGCGACAATGAGCAGTTCTTC
18,TRBD2,TRBJ2-7,TRBV4-3,.,CASSQALGGSGSSYEQYF,TGCGCCAGCAGCCAGGCTCTTGGGGGCAGCGGGAGCTCCTACGAGCAGTACTTC
13,.,TRBJ1-1,TRBV7-7,.,CASSLAENTEAFF,TGTGCTAGCAGCTTAGCAGAAAACACTGAAGCTTTCTTT
16,TRBD1,TRBJ2-3,TRBV3-1/TRBV3-2,.,CASSQESGQGKDTQYF,TGTGCCAGCAGCCAAGAATCGGGACAGGGAAAAGATACGCAGTATTTT
15,.,TRBJ2-7,TRBV4-2,.,CASSQDSGPPYEQYF,TGTGCCAGCAGCCAAGATTCAGGGCCCCCCTACGAGCAGTACTTC